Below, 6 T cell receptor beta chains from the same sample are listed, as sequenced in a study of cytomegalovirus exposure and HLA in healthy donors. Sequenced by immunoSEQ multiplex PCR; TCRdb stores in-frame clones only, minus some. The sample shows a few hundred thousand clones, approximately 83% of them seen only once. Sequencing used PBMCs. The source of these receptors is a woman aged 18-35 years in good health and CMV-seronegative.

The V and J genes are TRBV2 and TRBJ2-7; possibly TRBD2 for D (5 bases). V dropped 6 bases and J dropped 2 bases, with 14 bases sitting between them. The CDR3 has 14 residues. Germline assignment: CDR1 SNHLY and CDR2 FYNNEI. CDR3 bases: TGTGCCAGCAGACGGCCGGGGAACCCCTACGAGCAGTACTTC. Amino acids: CASRRPGNPYEQYF. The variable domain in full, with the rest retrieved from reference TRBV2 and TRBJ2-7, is EPEVTQTPSHQVTQMGQEVILRCVPISNHLYFYWYRQILGQKVEFLVSFYNNEISEKSEIFDDQFSVERPDGSNFTLKIRSTKLEDSAMYFCASRRPGNPYEQYFGPGTRLTVT.

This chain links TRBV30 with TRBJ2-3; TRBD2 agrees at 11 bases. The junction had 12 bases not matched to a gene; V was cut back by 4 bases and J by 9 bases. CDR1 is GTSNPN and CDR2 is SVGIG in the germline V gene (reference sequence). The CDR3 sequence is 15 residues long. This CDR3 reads CAWTLAGGSGRTQYF. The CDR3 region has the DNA TGTGCCTGGACGCTAGCGGGGGGCTCGGGGCGGACGCAGTATTTT.

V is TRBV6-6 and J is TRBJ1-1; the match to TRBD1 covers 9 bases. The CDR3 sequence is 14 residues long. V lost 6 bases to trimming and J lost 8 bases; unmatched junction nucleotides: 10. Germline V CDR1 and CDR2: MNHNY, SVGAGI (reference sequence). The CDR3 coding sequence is TGTGCCAGCAGCCGACCGGGACAGGGAGAAGAAGCTTTCTTT. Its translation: CASSRPGQGEEAFF.

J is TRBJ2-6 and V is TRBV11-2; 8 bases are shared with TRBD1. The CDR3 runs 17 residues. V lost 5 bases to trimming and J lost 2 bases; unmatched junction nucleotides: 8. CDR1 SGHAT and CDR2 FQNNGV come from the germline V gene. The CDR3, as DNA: TGTGCCAGCAGCGGGCGACAGGGGTTAACTGGGGCCAACGTCCTGACTTTC. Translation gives CASSGRQGLTGANVLTF. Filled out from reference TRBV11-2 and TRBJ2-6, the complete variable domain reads EAGVAQSPRYKIIEKRQSVAFWCNPISGHATLYWYQQILGQGPKLLIQFQNNGVVDDSQLPKDRFSAERLKGVDSTLKIQPAKLEDSAVYLCASSGRQGLTGANVLTFGAGSRLTVL.

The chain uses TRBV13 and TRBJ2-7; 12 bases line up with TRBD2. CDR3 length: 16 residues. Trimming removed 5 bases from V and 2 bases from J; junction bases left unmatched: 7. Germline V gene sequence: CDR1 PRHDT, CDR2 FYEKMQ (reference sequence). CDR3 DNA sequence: TGTGCCAGCAGCCCCCGGACTAGCGGGACTCCCTACGAGCAGTACTTC. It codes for CASSPRTSGTPYEQYF.

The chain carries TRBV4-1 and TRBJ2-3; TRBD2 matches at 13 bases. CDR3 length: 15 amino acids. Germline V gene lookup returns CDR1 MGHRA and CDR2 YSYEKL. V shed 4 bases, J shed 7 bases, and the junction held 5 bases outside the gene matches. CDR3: CASSLPGLAGNTQYF. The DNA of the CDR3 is TGCGCCAGCAGCCTCCCGGGACTAGCGGGGAATACGCAGTATTTT.